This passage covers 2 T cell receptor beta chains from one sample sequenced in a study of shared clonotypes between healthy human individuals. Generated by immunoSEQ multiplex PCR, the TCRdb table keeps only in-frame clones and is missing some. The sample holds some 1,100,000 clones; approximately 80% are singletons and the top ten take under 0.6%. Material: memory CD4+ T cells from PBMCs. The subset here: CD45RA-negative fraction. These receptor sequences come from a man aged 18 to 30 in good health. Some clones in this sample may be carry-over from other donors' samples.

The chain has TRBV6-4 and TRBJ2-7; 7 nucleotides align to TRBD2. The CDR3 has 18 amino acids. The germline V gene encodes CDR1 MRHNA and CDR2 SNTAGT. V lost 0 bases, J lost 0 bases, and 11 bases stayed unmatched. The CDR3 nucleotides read TGTGCCAGCAGTGACTCCACTAACGGGTGGGAGGGCTCCTACGAGCAGTACTTC. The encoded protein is CASSDSTNGWEGSYEQYF.

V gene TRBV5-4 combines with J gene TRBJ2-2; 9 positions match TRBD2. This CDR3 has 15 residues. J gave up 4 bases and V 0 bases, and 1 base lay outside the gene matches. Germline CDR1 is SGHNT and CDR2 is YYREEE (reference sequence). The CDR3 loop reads CASSLDSGSTGELFF. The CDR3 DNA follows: TGTGCCAGCAGCTTGGATAGCGGGAGCACCGGGGAGCTGTTTTTT.